These 2 T cell receptor beta chains share one sample of origin, sequenced in a study of blood T cell repertoires in COVID-19. Clones were read by immunoSEQ multiplex PCR, and TCRdb kept only the in-frame ones, dropping some. The data show around 170,000 clones, about 81% seen once. What was sequenced was peripheral blood. Receptors originate from a woman of 80 years or more with COVID-19, enrolled during active disease.

V gene TRBV7-9 combines with J gene TRBJ2-2; D is undetermined. Germline V gene lookup returns CDR1 SEHNR and CDR2 FQNEAQ (reference sequence). The V gene lost 3 bases and the J gene lost 3 bases, with 5 bases spanning the gap. This CDR3 is 13 amino acids long. The DNA of the CDR3 is TGTGCCAGCAGCTTGCGGTACACCGGGGAGCTGTTTTTT. It encodes CASSLRYTGELFF.

The CDR3 sequence is CASSQGTRVVGYTF. The CDR3, as DNA: TGTGCCAGCAGCCAAGGCACTAGAGTGGTAGGCTACACCTTC. The chain links TRBV3-1 (or the pseudogene TRBV3-2) to TRBJ1-2, with no clear D. Between the trimmed V and J ends, which lost 1 base and 8 bases, there was a span of 14 bases. This CDR3 has 14 residues. Germline assignment: CDR1 LGHDT and CDR2 YNNKEL (reference sequence).